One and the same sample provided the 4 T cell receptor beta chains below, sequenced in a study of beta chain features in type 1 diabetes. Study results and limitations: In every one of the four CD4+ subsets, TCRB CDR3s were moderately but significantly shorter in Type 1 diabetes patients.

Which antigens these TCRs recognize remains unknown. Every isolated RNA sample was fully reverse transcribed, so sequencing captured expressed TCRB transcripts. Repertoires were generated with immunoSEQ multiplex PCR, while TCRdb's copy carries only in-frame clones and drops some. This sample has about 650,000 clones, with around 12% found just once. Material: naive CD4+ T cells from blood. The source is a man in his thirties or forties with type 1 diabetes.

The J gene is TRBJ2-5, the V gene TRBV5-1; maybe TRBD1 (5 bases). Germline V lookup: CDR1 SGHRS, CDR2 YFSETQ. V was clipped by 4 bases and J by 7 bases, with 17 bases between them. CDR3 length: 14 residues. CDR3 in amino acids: CASSQRTGPGTQYF. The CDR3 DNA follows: TGCGCCAGCAGCCAAAGAACAGGTCCGGGGACCCAGTACTTC. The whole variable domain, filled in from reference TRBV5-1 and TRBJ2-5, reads KAGVTQTPRYLIKTRGQQVTLSCSPISGHRSVSWYQQTPGQGLQFLFEYFSETQRNKGNFPGRFSGRQFSNSRSEMNVSTLELGDSALYLCASSQRTGPGTQYFGPGTRLLVL.

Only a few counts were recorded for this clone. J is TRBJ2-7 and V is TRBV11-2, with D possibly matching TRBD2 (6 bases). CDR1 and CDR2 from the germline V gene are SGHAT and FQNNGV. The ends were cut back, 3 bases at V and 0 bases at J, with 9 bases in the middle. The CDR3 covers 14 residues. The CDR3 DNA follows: TGTGCCAGCAGCTTGCGGGGTACCTCCTACGAGCAGTACTTC. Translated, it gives CASSLRGTSYEQYF.

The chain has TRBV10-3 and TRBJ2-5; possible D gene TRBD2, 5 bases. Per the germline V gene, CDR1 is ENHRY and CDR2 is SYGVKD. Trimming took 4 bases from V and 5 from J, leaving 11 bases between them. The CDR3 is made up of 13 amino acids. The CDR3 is CAISGESGETQYF. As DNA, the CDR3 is TGTGCCATCAGTGGGGAGTCGGGGGAGACCCAGTACTTC.

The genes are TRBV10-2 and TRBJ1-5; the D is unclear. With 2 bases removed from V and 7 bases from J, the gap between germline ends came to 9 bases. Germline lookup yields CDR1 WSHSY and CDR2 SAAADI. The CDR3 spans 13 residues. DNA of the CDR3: TGCGCCAGCAGTGAGGGGCGTAGGCAGCCCCAGCATTTT. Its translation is CASSEGRRQPQHF.